One sample yielded the 5 T cell receptor beta chains listed below, sequenced in a study of CD8+CD57+ T cells in acquired aplastic anemia. Both TCR beta VDJ combination and CDR3 sequence profiling were carried out. Genomic DNA was the template for this profiling. TCRdb re-called the reads through MiXCR, storing one row per CDR3 protein. Among 250,000 to 350,000 distinct CDR3 sequences listed, around three fifths were seen once. Sequenced material: sorted CD4+, CD8+, or CD8+CD57+ T cells (not recorded which) from PBMCs. These receptors all stem from a human donor with severe aplastic anemia or a healthy control (not recorded which).

Regarding this clonotype: Mismatch with germline at one junction end may stem from a read error. The rearrangement links TRBV20-1 to TRBJ1-3, with D possibly TRBD1 on 5 matching bases. Germline assignment: CDR1 DFQATT and CDR2 SNEGSKA (reference sequence). This CDR3 is 12 amino acids long. The DNA for the CDR3 is TGCAGTGCCAGAGACAGAGCGAACACCATATATTTT. Translating it yields CSARDRANTIYF.

Many counts were recorded for this clonotype. The CDR3 DNA sequence: TGTGCCAGCAGGCCTACGCCGGACAGGGAATACGAGCAGTACTTC. The encoded protein is CASRPTPDREYEQYF. The rearrangement uses TRBV6-5 and TRBJ2-7, with TRBD1 matching 8 bases. Germline assignment: CDR1 MNHEY and CDR2 SVGAGI. The junction had 11 bases not matched to a gene; V was cut back by 6 bases and J by 4 bases. The CDR3 has 15 amino acids.

V is TRBV12-3 or TRBV12-4 and J is TRBJ2-3; no firm D call. V lost 6 bases and J 1 base, leaving 8 bases between the germline ends. CDR3 length: 13 amino acids. CDR3 sequence (DNA): TGTGCCAGCAGCTTTGAGGGCACAGATACGCAGTATTTT. This gives the protein CASSFEGTDTQYF.

This clonotype was seen at least ten times. The CDR3 reads CASSYEGSLGYTF. CDR3 DNA: TGTGCCAGCAGTTACGAAGGTTCCCTTGGCTACACCTTC. V is TRBV6-5 and J is TRBJ1-2; D unclear. The CDR3 extends over 13 amino acids. CDR1 and CDR2 (germline): MNHEY, SVGAGI. Trimming left V 2 bases short and J 7 bases short, with 11 bases between.

The table lists this clonotype with many counts. The chain has TRBV12-3 or TRBV12-4 and TRBJ2-3; 9 positions match TRBD2. This CDR3 has 13 amino acids. V lost 8 bases to trimming and J lost 1 base; unmatched junction nucleotides: 1. The CDR3 loop reads CASRLAGTDTQYF. The CDR3 DNA is TGTGCCAGCCGACTAGCGGGCACAGATACGCAGTATTTT.